This T cell receptor (beta chain) was captured in a study of blood T cell repertoires in COVID-19. On the study more broadly: From the United States, Italy and Spain came samples of acute and convalescent COVID-19. The analysed material was cDNA or gDNA that came from T cells, B-cell-depleted T cells, or PBMCs.

Libraries were prepared by immunoSEQ multiplex PCR; TCRdb keeps only in-frame clonotypes and omits some of them. The table lists about 430,000 clones, roughly 90% of them singletons. Study members were between roughly 18 and 89 years old and lived in 24 US regions. Sequencing used PBMCs or T cells enriched from blood (not recorded which). The source is a woman between 18 and 30 years old who had been exposed to COVID-19.

CDR3 coding DNA: TGTGCCAGCAGAGGAGGAGGACGGTGGATGAACACTGAAGCTTTCTTT. It specifies CASRGGGRWMNTEAFF. The rearrangement links TRBV2 to TRBJ1-1; D not certain. This CDR3 has 16 residues. Germline-derived CDR1 and CDR2 are SNHLY and FYNNEI. The V end was cut by 6 bases, the J end by 0 bases, with 17 bases between. Looking up the rest from reference TRBV2 and TRBJ1-1 gives the full variable domain: EPEVTQTPSHQVTQMGQEVILRCVPISNHLYFYWYRQILGQKVEFLVSFYNNEISEKSEIFDDQFSVERPDGSNFTLKIRSTKLEDSAMYFCASRGGGRWMNTEAFFGQGTRLTVV.